This T cell receptor beta chain was retrieved from a study of cytomegalovirus exposure and HLA in healthy donors. Study-level findings and limits: A later analysis linked roughly 17,000 TCR beta sequences to HLA alleles at 0.05 false discovery rate. A later analysis found most CMV-associated TCR beta chains apparently HLA-restricted.

The primer mix had 60 Vbeta and 13 Jbeta primers. The table came from immunoSEQ multiplex PCR; TCRdb's copy has only in-frame clones and leaves some out. The data show some 70,000 clones, about three quarters seen once. Of note for this clone: Antigen unknown.

All the people who gave samples were healthy bone marrow donors. The CDR3 totals 12 residues. Germline V gives CDR1 LNHDA, CDR2 SQIVND (reference sequence). V shed 9 bases and J shed 2 bases, with 8 bases lying between them. The sample was PBMCs. J is TRBJ1-5 and V is TRBV19, with D perhaps matching TRBD1 (5 bases). The receptor's source is a male donor in good health and CMV-seropositive. CDR3 in amino acids: CASKQGNQPQHF. The CDR3, as DNA: TGTGCCAGCAAACAGGGCAATCAGCCCCAGCATTTT.